The clone carrying this T cell receptor (beta chain) was detected a few times. Its antigen is still unknown. Time point given: persistent/refractory GD, antithyroid drugs over 5 years with positive TRAb. Scientists built the TCR library using RNA that was extracted from PBMCs. CDR3 length: 16 amino acids. V lost 0 bases to trimming and J lost 1 base, with 11 bases between them. Germline CDR1 reads MNHEY; CDR2 reads SVGEGT. The data stem from a study of regulatory T cells in long-lasting Graves disease. Study outcomes and limitations: Among persistent patients, a larger number of public clonotypes were shared (roughly 2,900) than among newly diagnosed patients (about 1,000).

Combining iRepertoire HTBI primers with Arm-PCR of CDR3 regions, the authors built TCR beta libraries. TCRdb reprocessed the multiplex PCR reads via MiXCR and lists one record per CDR3 protein. The sample has 400,000 to 450,000 distinct CDR3 sequences; around 22% are singletons. The source was peripheral blood mononuclear cells (PBMCs), collected when the disease was refractory, from a patient treated with antithyroid drugs. This chain connects TRBV6-2 or TRBV6-3 to TRBJ2-3; D is unresolved. The TCR was taken from a female donor with Graves disease. CDR3 DNA sequence: TGTGCCAGCAGTTACTCGATGGAAATAGGCACAGATACGCAGTATTTT. Translation gives CASSYSMEIGTDTQYF.